The count of the clone carrying this T cell receptor beta chain is one. The sample originates from a study of blood T cell repertoires in COVID-19. Looked up from germline, CDR1 is SGDLS and CDR2 is YYNGEE. The CDR3 is 15 residues long. The germline V and J ends were trimmed by 4 bases and 8 bases, with 21 bases remaining between them. Using immunoSEQ multiplex PCR, the repertoire was profiled, and TCRdb retains in-frame clones only, with some absent. The sample contains some 180,000 clones, less than 90% of which appear only once. The sequenced material came from peripheral blood. The chain uses TRBV9 and TRBJ1-2; D is undetermined. This clonotype was obtained from a man in his sixties or seventies with active or convalescent COVID-19. The CDR3 loop reads CASSPRGPGGPGYTF. The CDR3 nucleotides read TGTGCCAGCAGCCCTCGAGGCCCGGGTGGCCCGGGCTACACCTTC.